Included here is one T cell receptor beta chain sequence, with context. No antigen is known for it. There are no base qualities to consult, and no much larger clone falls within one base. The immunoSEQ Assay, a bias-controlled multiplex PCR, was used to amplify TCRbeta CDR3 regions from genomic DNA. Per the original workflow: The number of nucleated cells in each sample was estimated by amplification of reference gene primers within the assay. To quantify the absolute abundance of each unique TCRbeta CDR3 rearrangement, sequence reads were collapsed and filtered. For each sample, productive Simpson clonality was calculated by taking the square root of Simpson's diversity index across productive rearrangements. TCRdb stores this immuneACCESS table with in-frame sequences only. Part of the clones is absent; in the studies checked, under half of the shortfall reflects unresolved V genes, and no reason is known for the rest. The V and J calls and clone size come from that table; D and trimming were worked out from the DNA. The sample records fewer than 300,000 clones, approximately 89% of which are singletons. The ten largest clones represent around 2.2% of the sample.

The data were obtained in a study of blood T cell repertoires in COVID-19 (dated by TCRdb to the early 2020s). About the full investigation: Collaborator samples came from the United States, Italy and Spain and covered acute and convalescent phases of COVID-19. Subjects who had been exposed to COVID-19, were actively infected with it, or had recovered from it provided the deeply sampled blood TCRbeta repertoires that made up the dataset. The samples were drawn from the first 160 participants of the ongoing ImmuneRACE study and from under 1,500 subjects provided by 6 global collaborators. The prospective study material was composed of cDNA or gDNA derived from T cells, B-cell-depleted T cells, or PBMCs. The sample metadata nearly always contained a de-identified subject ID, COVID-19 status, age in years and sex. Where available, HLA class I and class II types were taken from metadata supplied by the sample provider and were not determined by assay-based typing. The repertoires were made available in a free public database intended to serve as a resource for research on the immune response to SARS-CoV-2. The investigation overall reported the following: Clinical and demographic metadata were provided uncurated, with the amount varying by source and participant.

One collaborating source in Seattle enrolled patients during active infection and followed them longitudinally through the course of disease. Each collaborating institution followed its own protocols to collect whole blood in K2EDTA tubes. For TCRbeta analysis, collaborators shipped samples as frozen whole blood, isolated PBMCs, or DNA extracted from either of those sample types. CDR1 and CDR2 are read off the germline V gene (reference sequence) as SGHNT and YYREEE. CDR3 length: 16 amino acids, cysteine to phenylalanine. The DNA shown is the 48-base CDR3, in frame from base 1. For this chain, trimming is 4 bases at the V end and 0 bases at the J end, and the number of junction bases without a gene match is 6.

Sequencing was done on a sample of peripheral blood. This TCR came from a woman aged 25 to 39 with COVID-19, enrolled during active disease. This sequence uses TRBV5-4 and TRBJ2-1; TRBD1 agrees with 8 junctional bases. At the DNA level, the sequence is TGTGCCAGCAGCCCGGGACAGGCGAGCTCCTACAATGAGCAGTTCTTC. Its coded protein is CASSPGQASSYNEQFF.